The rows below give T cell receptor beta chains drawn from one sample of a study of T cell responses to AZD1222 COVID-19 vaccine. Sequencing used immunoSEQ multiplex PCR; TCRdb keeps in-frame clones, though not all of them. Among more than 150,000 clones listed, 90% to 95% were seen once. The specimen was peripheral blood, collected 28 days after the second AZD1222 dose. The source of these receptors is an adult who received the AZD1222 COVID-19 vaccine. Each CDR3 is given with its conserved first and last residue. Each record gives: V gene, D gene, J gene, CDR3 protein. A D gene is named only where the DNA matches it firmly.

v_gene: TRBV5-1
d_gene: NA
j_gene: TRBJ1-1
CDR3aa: CASRGQGTMNTEAFF

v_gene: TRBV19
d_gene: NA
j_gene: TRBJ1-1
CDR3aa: CASSIIGNTEAFF

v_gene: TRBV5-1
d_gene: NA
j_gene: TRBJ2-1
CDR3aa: CASSLVQDYNEQFF

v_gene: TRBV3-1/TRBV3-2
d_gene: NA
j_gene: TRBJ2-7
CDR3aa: CASSQDGASRYEQYF

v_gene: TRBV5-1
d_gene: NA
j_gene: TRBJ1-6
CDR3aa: CASSLSGDNSPLHF

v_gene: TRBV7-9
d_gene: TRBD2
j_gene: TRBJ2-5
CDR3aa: CASSSHRGLAGGRRETQYF

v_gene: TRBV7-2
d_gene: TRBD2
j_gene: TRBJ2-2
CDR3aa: CASSSYRGAGELFF

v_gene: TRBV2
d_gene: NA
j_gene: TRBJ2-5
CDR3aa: CARRGGKLLQETQYF

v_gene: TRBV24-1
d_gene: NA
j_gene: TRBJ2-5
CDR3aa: CATSDLLARQETQYF

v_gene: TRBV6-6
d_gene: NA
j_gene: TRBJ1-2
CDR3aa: CASNGTPNYGYTF

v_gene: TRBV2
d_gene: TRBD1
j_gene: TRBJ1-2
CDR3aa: CASSVGHRGQGYTF

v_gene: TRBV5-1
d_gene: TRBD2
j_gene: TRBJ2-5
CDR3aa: CASSFVRGEETQYF

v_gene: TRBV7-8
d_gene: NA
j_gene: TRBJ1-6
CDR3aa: CASSSAGIIHF

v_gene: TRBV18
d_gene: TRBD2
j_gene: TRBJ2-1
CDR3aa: CASSPRTSGGTYNEQFF

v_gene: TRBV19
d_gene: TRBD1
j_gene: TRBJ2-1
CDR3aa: CASTPMKGTGSDEQFF

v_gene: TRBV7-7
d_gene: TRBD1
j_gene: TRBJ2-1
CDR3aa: CASSSGTGGNEQFF

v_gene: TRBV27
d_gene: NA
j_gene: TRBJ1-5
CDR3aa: CASSFGGARNQPQHF

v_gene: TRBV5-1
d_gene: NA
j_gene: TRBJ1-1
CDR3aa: CASRGGGLNTEAFF

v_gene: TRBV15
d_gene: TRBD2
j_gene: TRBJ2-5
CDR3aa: CATSRVAGESETQYF

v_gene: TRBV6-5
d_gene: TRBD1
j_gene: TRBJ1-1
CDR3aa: CASILRDRNTEAFF

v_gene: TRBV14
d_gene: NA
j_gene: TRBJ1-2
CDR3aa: CASSLQPEAGYGYTF

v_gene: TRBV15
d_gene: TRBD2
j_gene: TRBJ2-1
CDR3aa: CATSPGLAYNEQFF

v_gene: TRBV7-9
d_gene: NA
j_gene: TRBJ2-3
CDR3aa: CASSQRAMTDTQYF

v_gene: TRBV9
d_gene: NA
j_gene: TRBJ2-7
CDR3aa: CASGQGGDEQYF

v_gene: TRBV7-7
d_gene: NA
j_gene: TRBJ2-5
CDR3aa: CASSFGVQETQYF

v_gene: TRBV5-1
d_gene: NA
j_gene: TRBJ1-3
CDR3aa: CASSSGEFSGNTIYF

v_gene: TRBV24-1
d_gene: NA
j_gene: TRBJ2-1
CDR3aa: CATSDPRGRSNEQFF

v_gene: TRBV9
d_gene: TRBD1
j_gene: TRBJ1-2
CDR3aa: CASSVVTGAQANYGYTF

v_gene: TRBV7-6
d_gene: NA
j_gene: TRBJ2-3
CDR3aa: CASSPGGGGSTDTQYF

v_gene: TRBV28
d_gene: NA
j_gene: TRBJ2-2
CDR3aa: CASKRGNGELFF

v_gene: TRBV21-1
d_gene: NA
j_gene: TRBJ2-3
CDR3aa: CASSKKWESGCTDTQYF

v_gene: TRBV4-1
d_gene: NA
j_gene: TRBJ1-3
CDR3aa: CASSRDPGLHSGNTIYF

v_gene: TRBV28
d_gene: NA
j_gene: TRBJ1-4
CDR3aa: CASSSTGYSPNEKLFF

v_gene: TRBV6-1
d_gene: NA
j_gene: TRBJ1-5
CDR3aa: CASSEIGQGNQPQHF

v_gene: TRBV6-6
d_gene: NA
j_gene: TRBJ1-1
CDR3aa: CASRNTGKPEAFF